The rows below give T cell receptor beta chains drawn from one sample of a study of CD8 T cells in ankylosing spondylitis. MiXCR, run by TCRdb on the 5' RACE reads, gives a single entry per CDR3 protein. The data show fewer than 750,000 distinct CDR3 sequences, under 20% seen once. Sequencing was done on a sample of blood, either unsorted or a sorted T cell fraction (not recorded which). The receptors stem from a male donor with ankylosing spondylitis. The CDR3 runs from the conserved cysteine through the conserved F or W. Fields, in order: clone size, V gene, CDR3 length, D gene, J gene, CDR3 DNA, CDR3 protein. The D gene is left open where the match is weak. Rows give clone size only sometimes, using once, few, many, or a class for an expanded clone.

clone_size: few
v_call: TRBV29-1
cdr3_length: 12
d_call: TRBD2
j_call: TRBJ2-1
cdr3_nt: TGCAGCGTTGACAGAGCGGGAGAGGGACAGTTCTTC
cdr3_aa: CSVDRAGEGQFF

clone_size: .
v_call: TRBV7-7
cdr3_length: 17
d_call: TRBD1
j_call: TRBJ2-1
cdr3_nt: TGTGCCAGCAGCTTAGGGGTTGGGGGACAGGGGGCTGGTGAGCAGTTCTTC
cdr3_aa: CASSLGVGGQGAGEQFF

clone_size: .
v_call: TRBV12-3/TRBV12-4
cdr3_length: 14
d_call: .
j_call: TRBJ2-7
cdr3_nt: TGTGCCAGCACCCCTTCTGAGCGGTACTCCGAGCAGTACTTC
cdr3_aa: CASTPSERYSEQYF

clone_size: few
v_call: TRBV29-1
cdr3_length: 13
d_call: TRBD1
j_call: TRBJ2-2
cdr3_nt: TGCAGCGTTGCCAGGACAGGGGCCGGGGAGCTGTTTTTT
cdr3_aa: CSVARTGAGELFF

clone_size: few
v_call: TRBV7-2
cdr3_length: 15
d_call: .
j_call: TRBJ1-6
cdr3_nt: TGTGCCAGCAGCCCCCGCGGAGAAGGCAGCTCACCCCTCCACTTT
cdr3_aa: CASSPRGEGSSPLHF

clone_size: few
v_call: TRBV29-1
cdr3_length: 13
d_call: TRBD2
j_call: TRBJ2-1
cdr3_nt: TGCAGCGTTGCTGGGTCTAGCGGTAATGAGCAGTTCTTC
cdr3_aa: CSVAGSSGNEQFF

clone_size: few
v_call: TRBV2
cdr3_length: 15
d_call: .
j_call: TRBJ2-7
cdr3_nt: TGTGCCAGCAGTGTACTCGGGACGGCTGCCTACGAGCAGTACTTC
cdr3_aa: CASSVLGTAAYEQYF

clone_size: few
v_call: TRBV4-1
cdr3_length: 16
d_call: .
j_call: TRBJ1-5
cdr3_nt: TGCGCCAGCAGCCAGGTAGGGGCAGGGCTCAATCAGCCCCAGCATTTT
cdr3_aa: CASSQVGAGLNQPQHF

clone_size: few
v_call: TRBV5-6
cdr3_length: 20
d_call: TRBD1
j_call: TRBJ2-1
cdr3_nt: TGTGCCAGCAGTACCGTGACAGGGTGGTCATACGATACGAGTGTGAATGAGCAGTTCTTC
cdr3_aa: CASSTVTGWSYDTSVNEQFF

clone_size: .
v_call: TRBV7-9
cdr3_length: 17
d_call: .
j_call: TRBJ2-6
cdr3_nt: TGTGCCAGCAGCTCCACCATCGGGGTGGCTGGGGCCAACGTCCTGACTTTC
cdr3_aa: CASSSTIGVAGANVLTF

clone_size: few
v_call: TRBV25-1
cdr3_length: 16
d_call: TRBD1
j_call: TRBJ1-1
cdr3_nt: TGTGCCAGCAGTGCACTACAGACAGGGATGAACACTGAAGCTTTCTTT
cdr3_aa: CASSALQTGMNTEAFF

clone_size: .
v_call: TRBV24-1
cdr3_length: 13
d_call: .
j_call: TRBJ2-2
cdr3_nt: TGTGTCACCAGTGATTTAGTGGCCGGGGAGCTGTTTTTT
cdr3_aa: CVTSDLVAGELFF

clone_size: few
v_call: TRBV4-1
cdr3_length: 17
d_call: .
j_call: TRBJ2-3
cdr3_nt: TGCGCCAGCAGCCAAGCACCCCAGGGGACTAGCACAGATACGCAGTATTTT
cdr3_aa: CASSQAPQGTSTDTQYF

clone_size: many
v_call: TRBV29-1
cdr3_length: 15
d_call: TRBD1
j_call: TRBJ1-2
cdr3_nt: TGCAGCGTTGGGGGACAGGGAAGAACTTACTATGGCTACACCTTC
cdr3_aa: CSVGGQGRTYYGYTF

clone_size: .
v_call: TRBV18
cdr3_length: 18
d_call: .
j_call: TRBJ2-6
cdr3_nt: TGTGCCAGCTCACCAGTTTTCCGGGACACCTCTGGGGCCAACGTCCTGACTTTC
cdr3_aa: CASSPVFRDTSGANVLTF

clone_size: few
v_call: TRBV12-3/TRBV12-4
cdr3_length: 14
d_call: .
j_call: TRBJ1-1
cdr3_nt: TGTGCCACCAAGCTCATGGGATGGAACACTGAAGCTTTCTTT
cdr3_aa: CATKLMGWNTEAFF

clone_size: .
v_call: TRBV20-1
cdr3_length: 15
d_call: TRBD2
j_call: TRBJ2-1
cdr3_nt: TGCAGTGCTAGAACTCCAGCGGGAGCAGGGAATGAGCAGTTCTTC
cdr3_aa: CSARTPAGAGNEQFF

clone_size: .
v_call: TRBV19
cdr3_length: 16
d_call: .
j_call: TRBJ2-1
cdr3_nt: TGTGCCAGTAGTAGGGGATGGGGCGGGGCCGGGAATGAGCAGTTCTTC
cdr3_aa: CASSRGWGGAGNEQFF

clone_size: .
v_call: TRBV5-1
cdr3_length: 16
d_call: .
j_call: TRBJ1-1
cdr3_nt: TGCGCCAGCAGCTTGGCCGTGGTCGAGATGAACACTGAAGCTTTCTTT
cdr3_aa: CASSLAVVEMNTEAFF

clone_size: .
v_call: TRBV12-3/TRBV12-4
cdr3_length: 15
d_call: TRBD2
j_call: TRBJ2-1
cdr3_nt: TGTGCCAGCAGTTTTAAGGGACTACCCTACAATGAGCAGTTCTTC
cdr3_aa: CASSFKGLPYNEQFF